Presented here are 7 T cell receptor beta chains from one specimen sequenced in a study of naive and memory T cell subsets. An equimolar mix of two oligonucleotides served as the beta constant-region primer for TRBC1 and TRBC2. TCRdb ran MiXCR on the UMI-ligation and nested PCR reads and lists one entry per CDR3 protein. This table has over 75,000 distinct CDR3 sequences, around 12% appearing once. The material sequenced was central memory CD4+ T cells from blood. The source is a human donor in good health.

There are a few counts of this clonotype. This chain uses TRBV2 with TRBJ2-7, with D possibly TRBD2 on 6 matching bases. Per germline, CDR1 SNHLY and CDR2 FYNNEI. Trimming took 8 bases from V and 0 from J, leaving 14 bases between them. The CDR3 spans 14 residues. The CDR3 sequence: CASRQSGLSYEQYF. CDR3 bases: TGTGCCAGCCGACAAAGCGGGCTCTCCTACGAGCAGTACTTC.

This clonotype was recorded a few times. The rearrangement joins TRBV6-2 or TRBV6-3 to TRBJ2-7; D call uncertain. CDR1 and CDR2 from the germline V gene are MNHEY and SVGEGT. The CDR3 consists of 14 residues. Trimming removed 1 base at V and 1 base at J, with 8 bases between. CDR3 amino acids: CASSYWTSSYEQYF. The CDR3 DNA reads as TGTGCCAGCAGTTACTGGACGTCGTCCTACGAGCAGTACTTC.

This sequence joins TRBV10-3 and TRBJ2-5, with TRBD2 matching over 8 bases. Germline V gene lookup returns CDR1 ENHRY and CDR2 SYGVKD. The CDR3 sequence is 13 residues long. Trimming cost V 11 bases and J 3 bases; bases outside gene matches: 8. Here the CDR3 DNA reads TGTGCCTTCCAAAGCGGGGGAAAAGAGACCCAGTACTTC. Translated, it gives CAFQSGGKETQYF.

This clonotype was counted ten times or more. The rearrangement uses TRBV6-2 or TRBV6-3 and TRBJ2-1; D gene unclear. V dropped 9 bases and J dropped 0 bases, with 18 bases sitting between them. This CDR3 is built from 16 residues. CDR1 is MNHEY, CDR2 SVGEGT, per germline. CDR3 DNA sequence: TGTGCCAGTCTCTCGGGTGGTTATAGCTCCTACAATGAGCAGTTCTTC. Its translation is CASLSGGYSSYNEQFF.

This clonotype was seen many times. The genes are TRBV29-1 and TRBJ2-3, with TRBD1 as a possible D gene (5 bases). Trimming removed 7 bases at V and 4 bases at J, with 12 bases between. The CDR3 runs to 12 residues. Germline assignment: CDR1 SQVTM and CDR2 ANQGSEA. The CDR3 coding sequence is TGCAGCGCTGGGGCGGCGGCAGATACGCAGTATTTT. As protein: CSAGAAADTQYF.

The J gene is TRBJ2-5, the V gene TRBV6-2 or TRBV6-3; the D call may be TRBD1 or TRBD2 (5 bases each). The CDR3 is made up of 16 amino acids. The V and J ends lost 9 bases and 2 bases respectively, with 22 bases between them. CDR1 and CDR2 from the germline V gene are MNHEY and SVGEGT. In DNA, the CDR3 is TGTGCCAGTAAATCGGTCGCCCGGGGACGTCAAGAGACCCAGTACTTC. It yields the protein CASKSVARGRQETQYF.

Here the CDR3 reads CASRGGLAGGGTYEQYF. For the CDR3, the DNA is TGTGCCAGCAGGGGAGGACTAGCGGGAGGTGGGACCTACGAGCAGTACTTC. The rearrangement joins TRBV6-1 to TRBJ2-7; 14 bases fit TRBD2. Per germline, CDR1 MNHNS and CDR2 SASEGT. The CDR3 covers 17 residues. V shed 6 bases and J 2 bases; nucleotides not matched to a gene: 9.